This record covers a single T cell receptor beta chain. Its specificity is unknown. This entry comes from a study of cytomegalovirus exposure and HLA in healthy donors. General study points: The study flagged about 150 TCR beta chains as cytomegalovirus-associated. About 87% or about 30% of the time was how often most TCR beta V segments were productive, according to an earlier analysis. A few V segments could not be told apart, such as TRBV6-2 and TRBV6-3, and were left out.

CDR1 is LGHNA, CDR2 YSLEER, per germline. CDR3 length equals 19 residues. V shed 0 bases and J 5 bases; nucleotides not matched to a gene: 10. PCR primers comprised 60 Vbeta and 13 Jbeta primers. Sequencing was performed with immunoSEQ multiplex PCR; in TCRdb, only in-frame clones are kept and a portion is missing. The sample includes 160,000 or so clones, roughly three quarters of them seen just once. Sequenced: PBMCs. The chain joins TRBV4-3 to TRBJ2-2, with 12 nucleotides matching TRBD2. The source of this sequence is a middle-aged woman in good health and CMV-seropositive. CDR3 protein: CASSQDLLAGGASTGELFF. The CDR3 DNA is TGCGCCAGCAGCCAAGACCTACTAGCGGGGGGTGCAAGTACCGGGGAGCTGTTTTTT.